The 2 T cell receptor beta chains below all came from one sample that was sequenced in a study of radiotherapy plus CTLA-4 blockade in lung cancer (dated by TCRdb to about 2018). The library was prepared using the immunoSEQ multiplex PCR assay. In TCRdb, the immuneACCESS table is reduced to in-frame sequences with V and J assigned. These tables do not hold every clone; where another copy was compared, an unresolved V gene accounts for under half, and the others remain unexplained. The sample table holds fewer than 65,000 clones, of which roughly 83% were seen once. The ten largest clones add up to roughly 8.5% of the sample. The material was peripheral blood, obtained from a patient treated with radiotherapy plus ipilimumab. These receptors were taken from a human donor with non-small cell lung cancer who had a complete response to radiotherapy plus ipilimumab.

This rearrangement joins TRBV5-4 to TRBJ2-1; D may be TRBD2 (7 bases). V dropped 3 bases and J dropped 3 bases, with 16 bases sitting between them. The CDR3 contains 16 residues. Germline values: CDR1 SGHNT, CDR2 YYREEE (reference sequence). Here the CDR3 reads CASSSEGGGFYNEQFF. As DNA, the CDR3 is TGTGCCAGCAGCTCGGAAGGGGGGGGCTTCTACAATGAGCAGTTCTTC.

The V gene is TRBV27, the J gene TRBJ1-5; 8 bases map to TRBD1. CDR3 length: 15 amino acids. The V gene's germline CDR1 is MNHEY and CDR2 SMNVEV (reference sequence). Germline trimming cut 5 bases from V and 6 bases from J; bases unmatched to any gene: 9. The CDR3 DNA sequence: TGTGCCAGCAGTCCTTCGGACAGGGAGGCTCAGCCCCAGCATTTT. This sequence encodes CASSPSDREAQPQHF.